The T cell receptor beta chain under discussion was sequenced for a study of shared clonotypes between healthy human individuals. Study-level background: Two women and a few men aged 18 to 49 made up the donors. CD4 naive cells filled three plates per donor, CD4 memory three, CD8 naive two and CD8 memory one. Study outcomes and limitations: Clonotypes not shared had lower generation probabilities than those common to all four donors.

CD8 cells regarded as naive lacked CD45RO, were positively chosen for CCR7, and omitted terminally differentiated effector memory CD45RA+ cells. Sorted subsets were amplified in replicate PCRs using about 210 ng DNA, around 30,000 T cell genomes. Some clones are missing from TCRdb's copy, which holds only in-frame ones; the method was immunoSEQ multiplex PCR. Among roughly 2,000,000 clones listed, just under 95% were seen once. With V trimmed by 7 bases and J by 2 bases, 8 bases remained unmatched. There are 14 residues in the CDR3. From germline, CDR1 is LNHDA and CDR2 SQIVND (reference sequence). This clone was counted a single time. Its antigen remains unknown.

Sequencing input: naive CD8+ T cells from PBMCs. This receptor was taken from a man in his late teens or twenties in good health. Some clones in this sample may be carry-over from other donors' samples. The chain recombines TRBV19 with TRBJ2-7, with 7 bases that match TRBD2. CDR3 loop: CASIPSAGPYEQYF. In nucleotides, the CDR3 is TGTGCCAGTATCCCGTCAGCGGGACCCTACGAGCAGTACTTC.